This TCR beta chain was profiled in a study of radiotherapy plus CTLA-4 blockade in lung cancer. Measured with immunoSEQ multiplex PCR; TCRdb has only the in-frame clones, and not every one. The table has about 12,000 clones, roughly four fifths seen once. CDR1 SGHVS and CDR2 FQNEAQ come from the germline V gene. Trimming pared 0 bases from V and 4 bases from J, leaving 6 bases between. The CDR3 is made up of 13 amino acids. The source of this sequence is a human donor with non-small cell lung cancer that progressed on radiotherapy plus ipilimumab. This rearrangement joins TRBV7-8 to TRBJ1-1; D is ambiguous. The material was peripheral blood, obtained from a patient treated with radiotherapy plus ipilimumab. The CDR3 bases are TGTGCCAGCAGCTTAGCGGGAGCCACTGAAGCTTTCTTT. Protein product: CASSLAGATEAFF. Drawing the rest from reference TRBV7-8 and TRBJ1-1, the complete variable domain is GAGVSQSPRYKVAKRGQDVALRCDPISGHVSLFWYQQALGQGPEFLTYFQNEAQLDKSGLPSDRFFAERPEGSVSTLKIQRTQQEDSAVYLCASSLAGATEAFFGQGTRLTVV.